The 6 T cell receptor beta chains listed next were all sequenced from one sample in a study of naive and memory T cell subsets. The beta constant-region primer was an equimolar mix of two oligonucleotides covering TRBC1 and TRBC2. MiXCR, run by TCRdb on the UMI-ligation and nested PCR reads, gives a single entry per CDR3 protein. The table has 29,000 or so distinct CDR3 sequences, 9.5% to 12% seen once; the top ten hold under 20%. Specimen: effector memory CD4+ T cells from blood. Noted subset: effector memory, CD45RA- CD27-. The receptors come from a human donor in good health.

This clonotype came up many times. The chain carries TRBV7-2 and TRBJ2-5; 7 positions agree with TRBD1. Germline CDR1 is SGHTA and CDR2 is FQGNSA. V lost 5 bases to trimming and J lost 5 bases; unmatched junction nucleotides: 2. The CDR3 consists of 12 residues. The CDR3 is CASSRGHETQYF. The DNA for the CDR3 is TGTGCCAGCAGCAGGGGGCACGAGACCCAGTACTTC.

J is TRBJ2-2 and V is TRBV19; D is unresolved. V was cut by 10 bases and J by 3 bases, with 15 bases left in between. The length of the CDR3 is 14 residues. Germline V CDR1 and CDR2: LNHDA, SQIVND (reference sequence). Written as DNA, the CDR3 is TGTGCCAATGCCGGGCTTAGGGACACCGGGGAGCTGTTTTTT. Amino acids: CANAGLRDTGELFF.

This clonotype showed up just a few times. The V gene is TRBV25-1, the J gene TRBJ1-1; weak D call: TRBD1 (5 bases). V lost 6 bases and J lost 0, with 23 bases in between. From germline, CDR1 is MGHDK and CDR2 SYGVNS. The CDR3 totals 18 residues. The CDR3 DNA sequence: TGTGCCAGCAGCACTAGAGGGTTGCAGGGCGTAATGAACACTGAAGCTTTCTTT. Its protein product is CASSTRGLQGVMNTEAFF.

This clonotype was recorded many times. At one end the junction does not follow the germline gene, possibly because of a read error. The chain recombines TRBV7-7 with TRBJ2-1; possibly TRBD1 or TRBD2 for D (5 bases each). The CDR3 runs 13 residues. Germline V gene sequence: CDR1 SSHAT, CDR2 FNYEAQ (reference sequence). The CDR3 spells CASSLPGHNEQFF. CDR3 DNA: TGTGCTAGCAGCCTGCCGGGACACAATGAGCAGTTCTTC.

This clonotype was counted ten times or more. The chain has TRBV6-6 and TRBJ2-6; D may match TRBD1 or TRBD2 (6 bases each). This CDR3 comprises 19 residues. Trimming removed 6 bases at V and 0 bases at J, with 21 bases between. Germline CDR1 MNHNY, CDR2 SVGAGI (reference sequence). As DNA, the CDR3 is TGTGCCAGCAGGGACGCTCCCGGAGGGGACAACTCTGGGGCCAACGTCCTGACTTTC. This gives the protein CASRDAPGGDNSGANVLTF.

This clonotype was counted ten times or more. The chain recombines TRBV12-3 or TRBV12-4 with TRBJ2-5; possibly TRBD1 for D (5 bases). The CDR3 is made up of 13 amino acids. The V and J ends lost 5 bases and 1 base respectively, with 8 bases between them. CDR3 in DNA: TGTGCCAGCAGTAGGGGTATCCAAGAGACCCAGTACTTC. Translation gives CASSRGIQETQYF.